The present TCR beta chain was sequenced within a study of human T cells and chemical hapten exposure. Regarding the study as a whole: Against controls, expanded TCRs gave rise to significantly more large CDR3 similarity clusters. With DPC sensitization, TCRs exceeding 1 in 1000 frequency showed no change.

Germline CDR1 SEHNR, CDR2 FQNEAQ (reference sequence). V lost 5 bases and J 3 bases, leaving 14 bases between the germline ends. The CDR3 totals 15 residues. This clonotype was seen only a few times. As yet, its antigen is unknown. Unique molecular identifiers were attached to individual cDNA molecules within the library. MiXCR was run by TCRdb on the RACE reads, yielding one entry per CDR3 protein. The sample has 360,000 or so distinct CDR3 sequences; roughly 6.3% are singletons. Time point specified: patch test 2, 6 weeks after DPC sensitization. Treatment described: therapeutic diphenylcyclopropenone sensitization with weekly scalp DPC.

The rearrangement uses TRBV7-9 and TRBJ1-5, with D perhaps matching TRBD1 (6 bases). This receptor was taken from a woman younger than 30 with alopecia areata. Some clones in this sample may be carry-over from other donors' samples. The material sequenced was whole blood, taken in connection with sensitization to the hapten diphenylcyclopropenone (DPC). The DNA for the CDR3 is TGTGCCAGCAGCGCCGGGACATCGCCCAATCAGCCCCAGCATTTT. Residues: CASSAGTSPNQPQHF.